This entry lists 3 T cell receptor beta chains sequenced from one sample in a study of CD8 T cells in Susac syndrome. When the RNA was reverse transcribed, random hexamers were used with an input of roughly 0.45 to 1 ug. A single record per CDR3 protein comes from TCRdb applying MiXCR to the immunoSEQ multiplex PCR reads. The sample comprises under 350,000 distinct CDR3 sequences, roughly nine tenths of which are singletons, and about 0.07% rests with the top ten. Sequencing was done on a sample of CD4+ T cells from PBMCs. These receptors were collected from a human donor with multiple sclerosis.

The chain is built from TRBV19 and TRBJ1-6; 8 bases line up with TRBD1. Germline V lookup: CDR1 LNHDA, CDR2 SQIVND (reference sequence). V shed 6 bases and J 9 bases; nucleotides not matched to a gene: 7. The CDR3 length is 14 residues. This chain's CDR3 is CASSRTGTGSPLHF. CDR3 nucleotide sequence: TGTGCCAGTAGCCGGACAGGGACGGGTTCACCCCTCCACTTT. The variable domain in full, completed from reference TRBV19 and TRBJ1-6, reads DGGITQSPKYLFRKEGQNVTLSCEQNLNHDAMYWYRQDPGQGLRLIYYSQIVNDFQKGDIAEGYSVSREKKESFPLTVTSAQKNPTAFYLCASSRTGTGSPLHFGNGTRLTVT.

The V call is TRBV9, the J call TRBJ2-5; TRBD2 matches at 8 bases. The V and J ends lost 0 bases and 1 base, in that order; junction bases with no gene match: 17. The CDR3 is 20 residues long. Germline CDR1 is SGDLS and CDR2 is YYNGEE. The CDR3 DNA reads as TGTGCCAGCAGCGTAGGCCTAGCGTCGGGGGGGGCCAGGGGCCAAGAGACCCAGTACTTC. This translates into CASSVGLASGGARGQETQYF. The full variable domain, rest sourced from reference TRBV9 and TRBJ2-5, is DSGVTQTPKHLITATGQRVTLRCSPRSGDLSVYWYQQSLDQGLQFLIQYYNGEERAKGNILERFSAQQFPDLHSELNLSSLELGDSALYFCASSVGLASGGARGQETQYFGPGTRLLVL.

The chain links TRBV20-1 to TRBJ1-4, with D hard to call. Germline loops: CDR1 DFQATT, CDR2 SNEGSKA (reference sequence). The CDR3 runs 13 residues. Trimming took off 3 bases at V and 4 bases at J, with 9 bases between the two ends. CDR3 sequence reads: CSARLPGNEKLFF. The CDR3, as DNA: TGCAGTGCTAGGTTACCGGGTAATGAAAAACTGTTTTTT.